The 24 T cell receptor beta chains below all came from one sample that was sequenced in a study of tumor-infiltrating lymphocytes in oesophageal squamous cell carcinoma. TCRdb re-analysed the PCR reads in MiXCR, keeping a single row per CDR3 protein. The sample has about 20,000 distinct CDR3 sequences; approximately 40% are singletons. Sequencing was performed on esophageal tumor tissue. These receptors all come from a male donor with esophageal squamous cell carcinoma.

The genes are TRBV7-3 and TRBJ2-5; D is possibly TRBD1 (6 bases). Germline CDR1 and CDR2: SGHTA and FQGTGA. The CDR3 length is 13 residues. V was shortened by 2 bases and J by 4 bases, with 8 bases between the two germline ends. The CDR3 is CASSLQGSETQYF. CDR3 DNA sequence: TGTGCCAGCAGCTTACAGGGGTCAGAGACCCAGTACTTC.

The rearrangement links TRBV7-6 to TRBJ2-1, with 11 positions matching TRBD1. The DNA end is more similar to TRBJ2-7, so the J call may be wrong. The CDR3 is 15 amino acids. Germline V CDR1 and CDR2: SGHVS, FNYEAQ. Written as DNA, the CDR3 is TGTGCCAGCAGCTTAGGAGGGACAGGGGGCTACGAGCAGTACTTC. Translated: CASSLGGTGGYEQYF.

The chain is built from TRBV9 and TRBJ2-1, with 13 bases matching TRBD2. The CDR3 runs to 15 residues. V lost 0 bases, J lost 6 bases, and 0 bases stayed unmatched. The germline V gene has CDR1 SGDLS and CDR2 YYNGEE. As DNA, the CDR3 is TGTGCCAGCAGCGTAGGGACTAGCGGGAGCAATGAGCAGTTCTTC. This gives the protein CASSVGTSGSNEQFF.

Many counts were recorded for this clonotype. The CDR3 protein is CASRLFGQGEISGGNQPQHF. The CDR3 DNA follows: TGTGCCAGCAGGTTATTTGGACAGGGGGAAATTAGCGGGGGCAATCAGCCCCAGCATTTT. The chain carries TRBV6-1 and TRBJ1-5, with TRBD1 matching 10 bases. This CDR3 comprises 20 residues. After removal of 6 bases from V and 2 bases from J, the junction contained 19 bases not matched to a gene. Germline CDR1 reads MNHNS; CDR2 reads SASEGT.

This clonotype occurred many times. The chain recombines TRBV6-1 with TRBJ1-2, with 7 bases identical to TRBD1. V was clipped by 6 bases and J by 5 bases; unmatched bases: 6. This CDR3 spans 13 amino acids. Germline loops: CDR1 MNHNS, CDR2 SASEGT. The CDR3 protein is CASRYTGEYGYTF. The CDR3 nucleotides are TGTGCCAGCAGATATACAGGGGAATATGGCTACACCTTC.

This clonotype showed up many times. The chain has TRBV5-1 and TRBJ1-1; D remains unclear. Trimming removed 1 base from V and 1 base from J, with 5 bases in between. Germline loops: CDR1 SGHRS, CDR2 YFSETQ. The CDR3 contains 13 residues. CDR3 bases: TGCGCCAGCAGCTTGTCACAGAACACTGAAGCTTTCTTT. Its protein product is CASSLSQNTEAFF. Full variable domain (rest looked up from reference TRBV5-1 and TRBJ1-1): KAGVTQTPRYLIKTRGQQVTLSCSPISGHRSVSWYQQTPGQGLQFLFEYFSETQRNKGNFPGRFSGRQFSNSRSEMNVSTLELGDSALYLCASSLSQNTEAFFGQGTRLTVV.

The V and J genes are TRBV9 and TRBJ2-3; perhaps D is TRBD1 or TRBD2 (6 bases each). This CDR3 is 14 amino acids long. The V end lost 3 bases, the J end lost 4 bases, and 12 bases lay between the germline ends. The V gene's germline CDR1 is SGDLS and CDR2 YYNGEE. CDR3 DNA sequence: TGTGCCAGCAGCGCGGGGGCAGGGCCAGATACGCAGTATTTT. It codes for CASSAGAGPDTQYF.

This clonotype was picked up a small number of times. The CDR3 DNA follows: TGTGCCAGCAGCTTAGGGTTTAATGAGCAGTTCTTC. Translated: CASSLGFNEQFF. The rearrangement links TRBV7-9 to TRBJ2-1; D gene ambiguous. Trimming pared 1 base from V and 7 bases from J, leaving 5 bases between. Germline CDR1 SEHNR, CDR2 FQNEAQ (reference sequence). This CDR3 is built from 12 residues.

By share, this clonotype ranks as medium-sized. V usage is TRBV6-1 and J usage is TRBJ1-2; 7 nucleotides match TRBD1. Germline V gene lookup returns CDR1 MNHNS and CDR2 SASEGT. The CDR3 spans 15 residues. Germline trimming cut 6 bases from V and 6 bases from J; bases unmatched to any gene: 13. The CDR3 protein is CASRNRDSLVDGYTF. The CDR3 DNA follows: TGTGCCAGCAGAAACCGGGACAGCTTGGTGGATGGCTACACCTTC.

This clonotype was seen more than once but under ten times. V is TRBV12-3 or TRBV12-4 and J is TRBJ2-6; D is perhaps TRBD1 (6 bases). The CDR3 sequence is 18 residues long. V was pared by 3 bases and J by 2 bases, with 17 bases between. As DNA, the CDR3 is TGTGCCAGCAGTTTTCCAGGGGCCATGGATGCTGGGGCCAACGTCCTGACTTTC. Its protein product is CASSFPGAMDAGANVLTF.

The chain joins TRBV7-4 to TRBJ2-5, with D unresolved. Near its end, the DNA agrees better with TRBJ2-7, so the J call may be wrong. Germline V CDR1 and CDR2: SGHVT, SQSDAQ. The CDR3 is made up of 14 amino acids. The CDR3 DNA follows: TGTGCCAGCAGCTTTTCCTACGTCCTAGGCGAGCAGTACTTC. Translating gives CASSFSYVLGEQYF.

This clonotype was counted at least ten times. V is TRBV5-1 and J is TRBJ1-2; 7 positions agree with TRBD1. CDR3 length equals 14 residues. V was clipped by 0 bases and J by 4 bases; unmatched bases: 3. Germline-derived CDR1 and CDR2 are SGHRS and YFSETQ. CDR3 nucleotides: TGCGCCAGCAGCTTGGACAGGGGAGGCTATGGCTACACCTTC. It codes for CASSLDRGGYGYTF.

This clonotype was seen at least ten times. The V call is TRBV20-1, the J call TRBJ2-5; 9 bases line up with TRBD2. This CDR3 contains 16 residues. Trimming removed 0 bases from V and 1 base from J; junction bases left unmatched: 6. Germline V gene data show CDR1 as DFQATT and CDR2 as SNEGSKA (reference sequence). The CDR3 region is CSARDRLAGSQETQYF. In nucleotides, the CDR3 is TGCAGTGCTAGAGATCGGCTAGCGGGATCCCAAGAGACCCAGTACTTC.

V usage is TRBV9 and J usage is TRBJ1-6; weak D call: TRBD1 (5 bases). The ends were cut back, 0 bases at V and 7 bases at J, with 11 bases in the middle. Per the germline V gene, CDR1 is SGDLS and CDR2 is YYNGEE. The CDR3 covers 15 residues. CDR3 nucleotides: TGTGCCAGCAGCGTAGGCCAGGGTGGAAATTCACCCCTCCACTTT. This codes for CASSVGQGGNSPLHF.

This clonotype was counted a few times. Lacking the conserved final phenylalanine or tryptophan, this CDR3 likely reflects a read error. The DNA is left out, because the CDR3 cannot be placed on it with certainty; the CDR3 is given as TCRdb lists it. The gene calls are TRBV7-9 and TRBJ2-6; the tabulated D call, TRBD1, remains unverified against the DNA. The CDR3 region is 14 residues in length, termini included. Germline CDR1 and CDR2: SEHNR and FQNEAQ (reference sequence). The CDR3 protein is CASSSLRYEQYFGA.

Comment on this clonotype: With a much larger clone just one base away, this may be a read error. V usage is TRBV19 and J usage is TRBJ2-6; D might be TRBD2 (5 bases). The J call is uncertain, as TRBJ2-1 better fits the DNA end. The germline V gene has CDR1 LNHDA and CDR2 SQIVND (reference sequence). The CDR3 loop spans 13 amino acids. The CDR3 spells CASSIGVHYEQFF. In DNA, the CDR3 is TGTGCCAGTAGTATCGGGGTCCACTACGAGCAGTTCTTC.

J is TRBJ2-5 and V is TRBV7-4; 9 nucleotides agree with TRBD2. V dropped 5 bases and J dropped 4; count of bases not matched to a gene: 8. This CDR3 spans 15 amino acids. The germline CDR1 and CDR2 sequences are SGHVT and SQSDAQ. CDR3 loop: CASSPGLAGRETQYF. CDR3 nucleotide sequence: TGTGCCAGCAGCCCGGGACTAGCAGGCAGAGAGACCCAGTACTTC.

As to this clonotype: The conserved final phenylalanine or tryptophan is absent from the CDR3, which likely points to a read error. The DNA is left out, because the CDR3 cannot be placed on it with certainty; the CDR3 is given as TCRdb lists it. V gene TRBV12-5 combines with J gene TRBJ2-6; the table's D gene call, TRBD1, was not cross checked with the DNA. Termini included, the CDR3 measures 18 amino acids. Germline V CDR1 and CDR2: LGHNT, FRNRAP. The CDR3 region is CASGLVRMTPNYEQYFGA.

The chain joins TRBV6-8 to TRBJ2-1; 10 bases are a match to TRBD1. The length of the CDR3 is 16 residues. Germline CDR1 is MNHGY and CDR2 is SAAAGT. V was clipped by 6 bases and J by 2 bases; unmatched bases: 7. CDR3 nucleotide sequence: TGTGCCAGCAGCGAACCCGGACAGGGGGCCTACAATGAGCAGTTCTTC. Translated, it gives CASSEPGQGAYNEQFF.

This clonotype was counted a few times. The V gene is TRBV7-6, the J gene TRBJ2-3; 12 positions match TRBD2. The CDR3 length is 18 residues. Germline CDR1 SGHVS, CDR2 FNYEAQ. V was clipped by 2 bases and J by 6 bases; unmatched bases: 12. This CDR3 is CASSLTPRLAGGLDTQYF. The CDR3 DNA reads as TGTGCCAGCAGCTTAACCCCCCGCCTAGCGGGAGGGCTTGATACGCAGTATTTT.

The chain recombines TRBV7-2 with TRBJ1-1, with D possibly matching TRBD1 (6 bases). Germline V gives CDR1 SGHTA, CDR2 FQGNSA. The V end lost 6 bases, the J end lost 4 bases, and 18 bases lay between the germline ends. This CDR3 has 15 residues. CDR3 in amino acids: CASSSYGGASTEAFF. The CDR3 bases are TGTGCCAGCAGTTCTTATGGGGGGGCTAGCACTGAAGCTTTCTTT.

This clonotype was recorded at least ten times. Germline and junction disagree at one end, which may indicate a read error. This sequence joins TRBV24-1 and TRBJ1-6, with 8 bases fitting TRBD1. Germline-derived CDR1 and CDR2 are KGHDR and SFDVKD. CDR3 length equals 16 residues. The CDR3 region has the DNA TGTGCCACCAGTGCTCCAGGACAGGGCGATAATTCACCCCTCCACTTC. Encoded protein: CATSAPGQGDNSPLHF.

The sample holds a few counts of this clonotype. The chain couples TRBV12-3 or TRBV12-4 to TRBJ2-5; D unresolved. The CDR3 spans 14 residues. V was shortened by 2 bases and J by 1 base, with 8 bases between the two germline ends. CDR3 amino acids: CASSLRHLQETQYF. DNA of the CDR3: TGTGCCAGCAGTTTAAGGCACCTCCAAGAGACCCAGTACTTC.

In its sample, this clonotype was seen a few times. This may come from a read error, since a much larger clone is one base off. The rearrangement joins TRBV11-2 to TRBJ2-5; D might be TRBD2 (6 bases). There are 16 residues in the CDR3. Germline V gene data show CDR1 as SGHAT and CDR2 as FQNNGV. Trimming shortened V by 4 bases and J by 11 bases, and 26 bases separated the two germline ends. CDR3 in amino acids: CASSYPIAAQGNEQYF. CDR3 DNA: TGTGCCAGCAGCTACCCTATAGCGGCCCAAGGCAATGAGCAGTACTTC.